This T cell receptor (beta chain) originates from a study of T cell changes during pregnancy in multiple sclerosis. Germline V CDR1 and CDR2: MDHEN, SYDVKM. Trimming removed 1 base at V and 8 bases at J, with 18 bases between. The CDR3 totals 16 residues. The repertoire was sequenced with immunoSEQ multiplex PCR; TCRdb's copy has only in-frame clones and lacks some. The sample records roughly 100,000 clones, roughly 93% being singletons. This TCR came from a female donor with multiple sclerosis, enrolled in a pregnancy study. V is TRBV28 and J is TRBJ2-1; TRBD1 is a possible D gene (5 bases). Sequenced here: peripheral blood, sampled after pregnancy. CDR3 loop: CASSLSQGIVMDEQFF. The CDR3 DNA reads TGTGCCAGCAGTTTATCCCAGGGAATTGTGATGGATGAGCAGTTCTTC.